One sample yielded the 6 T cell receptor beta chains listed below, sequenced in a study of cytomegalovirus exposure and HLA in healthy donors. The primer mix had 60 Vbeta and 13 Jbeta primers. The table came from immunoSEQ multiplex PCR; TCRdb's copy has only in-frame clones and leaves some out. The sample has around 120,000 clones; 75% to 85% are singletons. Sequenced sample: PBMCs. Every receptor here comes from a middle-aged woman in good health and CMV-seropositive.

This clone occurred a few times. The gene calls are TRBV11-3 and TRBJ2-1, with D perhaps TRBD1 (5 bases). Trimming left V 5 bases short and J 6 bases short, with 14 bases between. The germline CDR1 and CDR2 sequences are SGHNT and YENEEA. The CDR3 sequence is 14 residues long. The CDR3 is CASSPRALSNEQFF. CDR3 in DNA: TGTGCCAGCAGCCCCAGGGCACTATCCAATGAGCAGTTCTTC.

This clone was detected a few times. V is TRBV7-2 and J is TRBJ2-3, with 14 bases identical to TRBD2. The CDR3 length is 19 residues. The germline CDR1 and CDR2 sequences are SGHTA and FQGNSA. V was pared by 4 bases and J by 2 bases, with 11 bases of the junction left unmatched. Here the CDR3 reads CASSYPTGLAGGYTDTQYF. CDR3 nucleotide sequence: TGTGCCAGCAGCTATCCAACCGGACTAGCGGGAGGATACACAGATACGCAGTATTTT.

The rearrangement uses TRBV4-2 and TRBJ2-2, with 10 positions matching TRBD2. V gave up 1 base and J gave up 1 base; unmatched junction bases: 9. This CDR3 contains 19 residues. Germline assignment: CDR1 LGHNA and CDR2 YNFKEQ. CDR3 in amino acids: CASSQALAGVELNTGELFF. The DNA of the CDR3 is TGTGCCAGCAGCCAAGCGCTAGCGGGAGTGGAATTGAACACCGGGGAGCTGTTTTTT.

The V call is TRBV7-9, the J call TRBJ1-3, with a weak D call TRBD1 (5 bases). V was cut by 2 bases and J by 8 bases, with 19 bases left in between. CDR3 length: 16 residues. Germline V gene lookup returns CDR1 SEHNR and CDR2 FQNEAQ (reference sequence). Written as DNA, the CDR3 is TGTGCCAGCAGCTTAAGAGGTACCAGGGCGCATGACACCATATATTTT. Its protein is CASSLRGTRAHDTIYF.

The chain recombines TRBV5-1 with TRBJ2-5, with D maybe TRBD2 (6 bases). The V end was cut by 4 bases, the J end by 2 bases, with 15 bases between. The CDR3 covers 15 residues. Germline V CDR1 and CDR2: SGHRS, YFSETQ. The CDR3 spells CASSRSGTEQETQYF. The CDR3 nucleotides are TGCGCCAGCAGCCGCTCCGGGACTGAACAAGAGACCCAGTACTTC.

This clone has only a few counts. The same CDR3 can be traced to other DNA sequences in this sample. The chain combines TRBV29-1 with TRBJ2-5; TRBD1 matches at 9 bases. Unmatched junction bases numbered 4, after V lost 5 bases and J lost 0 bases. This CDR3 region has 14 residues. Germline CDR1 and CDR2: SQVTM and ANQGSEA. The CDR3 loop is CSVRWTGDQETQYF. The CDR3 DNA sequence: TGCAGCGTTAGGTGGACAGGGGACCAAGAGACCCAGTACTTC.